What follows are 26 T cell receptor beta chains derived from one specimen sequenced in a study of STAT5B mutations in CD4+ large granular lymphocyte leukemia. Produced via immunoSEQ multiplex PCR; TCRdb's table is partial and in-frame only. The data show about 46,000 clones, around 82% seen once. Sequences were obtained from CD4+ T cells from blood buffy coats. Receptors were obtained from a human donor in good health.

The chain joins TRBV7-2 to TRBJ1-5; a weak D match, TRBD1 (6 bases). Germline V gene data show CDR1 as SGHTA and CDR2 as FQGNSA. Trimming stripped 5 bases from V and 0 bases from J, with 14 bases between. The CDR3 spans 16 residues. The CDR3 here is CASSLRGGYSNQPQHF. CDR3 DNA: TGTGCCAGCAGCCTGAGAGGGGGGTATAGCAATCAGCCCCAGCATTTT.

This clone has just one count. This rearrangement joins TRBV10-2 to TRBJ2-1, with TRBD1 as a possible D gene (5 bases). With 2 bases removed from V and 2 bases from J, the gap between germline ends came to 16 bases. CDR1 is WSHSY and CDR2 is SAAADI in the germline V gene. The CDR3 covers 17 residues. CDR3 nucleotides: TGCGCCAGCAGTGAGCCGGACACTATCAGGCCCTACAATGAGCAGTTCTTC. Amino acids: CASSEPDTIRPYNEQFF.

The chain links TRBV29-1 to TRBJ2-1; the D is unclear. Per germline, CDR1 SQVTM and CDR2 ANQGSEA. The CDR3 totals 13 residues. Trimming stripped 4 bases from V and 3 bases from J, with 10 bases between. The CDR3 coding sequence is TGCAGCGTTGGTGGAAAATACTACAATGAGCAGTTCTTC. It is translated as CSVGGKYYNEQFF.

This chain joins TRBV7-9 and TRBJ1-5; D remains ambiguous. V lost 2 bases, J lost 2 bases, and 7 bases lay in between. Germline V gene lookup returns CDR1 SEHNR and CDR2 FQNEAQ (reference sequence). The CDR3 consists of 14 residues. CDR3 in amino acids: CASSLSNGNQPQHF. CDR3 in DNA: TGTGCCAGCAGCTTAAGTAACGGCAATCAGCCCCAGCATTTT.

The chain combines TRBV9 with TRBJ1-6; 9 bases are shared with TRBD1. Germline CDR1 is SGDLS and CDR2 is YYNGEE. V lost 5 bases to trimming and J lost 5 bases; unmatched junction nucleotides: 5. This CDR3 has 15 amino acids. CDR3 in amino acids: CASRGQGKNNSPLHF. For the CDR3, the DNA is TGTGCCAGCAGAGGACAGGGGAAAAATAATTCACCCCTCCACTTT.

V and J are TRBV19 and TRBJ1-3; D is perhaps TRBD1 (6 bases). This CDR3 has 13 amino acids. The V gene's germline CDR1 is LNHDA and CDR2 SQIVND (reference sequence). Trimming shortened V by 7 bases and J by 5 bases, and 12 bases separated the two germline ends. CDR3 sequence: CASNPGERNTIYF. The CDR3 region has the DNA TGTGCCAGTAATCCAGGGGAGAGAAACACCATATATTTT.

J is TRBJ2-7 and V is TRBV6-1; perhaps TRBD2 as D (5 bases). The CDR3 sequence is 15 residues long. Trimming shortened V by 5 bases and J by 0 bases, and 14 bases separated the two germline ends. Germline-derived CDR1 and CDR2 are MNHNS and SASEGT. For the CDR3, the DNA is TGTGCCAGCAGTTCGATTCCGGGGAGCTCCTACGAGCAGTACTTC. It specifies CASSSIPGSSYEQYF.

A single count supports this clone. The chain combines TRBV5-1 with TRBJ2-7; 9 positions match TRBD1. The CDR3 spans 13 residues. Losses at the gene ends were 4 bases for V and 3 bases for J; bases not matched to a gene: 2. The germline V gene encodes CDR1 SGHRS and CDR2 YFSETQ. CDR3 in amino acids: CASSGGQGYEQYF. CDR3 sequence (DNA): TGCGCCAGCAGCGGGGGACAGGGCTACGAGCAGTACTTC.

The chain couples TRBV10-3 to TRBJ2-4, with TRBD2 matching over 9 bases. The CDR3 consists of 20 residues. The V gene end was trimmed by 8 bases and the J gene end by 3 bases; junction bases not matched to a gene: 23. CDR1 is ENHRY and CDR2 is SYGVKD in the germline V gene. This chain's CDR3 is CAIRKGAGGLSSWGKNIQYF. In nucleotides, the CDR3 is TGTGCCATCCGGAAGGGGGCGGGGGGGCTCTCTTCCTGGGGCAAAAACATTCAGTACTTC.

The chain is built from TRBV10-1 and TRBJ2-5, with D possibly matching TRBD2 (5 bases). The ends were cut back, 0 bases at V and 4 bases at J, with 6 bases in the middle. In germline, CDR1 is WNHNN, CDR2 SYGVQD (reference sequence). The CDR3 loop spans 13 amino acids. The CDR3 nucleotides are TGCGCCAGCAGTGAGTCTCTAGCAGAGACCCAGTACTTC. It is translated as CASSESLAETQYF.

The gene calls are TRBV15 and TRBJ2-2; a weak D match, TRBD1 (6 bases). CDR1 and CDR2 from the germline V gene are LNHNV and YYDKDF (reference sequence). The CDR3 is 16 amino acids. Trimming shortened V by 1 base and J by 8 bases, and 17 bases separated the two germline ends. CDR3 coding DNA: TGTGCCACCAGCAGAGGGGACACCGGTAGGGCTGGGGAGCTGTTTTTT. This gives the protein CATSRGDTGRAGELFF. Full variable domain (rest looked up from reference TRBV15 and TRBJ2-2): DAMVIQNPRYQVTQFGKPVTLSCSQTLNHNVMYWYQQKSSQAPKLLFHYYDKDFNNEADTPDNFQSRRPNTSFCFLDIRSPGLGDTAMYLCATSRGDTGRAGELFFGEGSRLTVL.

The J gene is TRBJ2-1, the V gene TRBV11-1; D tentatively fits TRBD1 or TRBD2 (5 bases each). Trimming removed 6 bases from V and 4 bases from J, with 16 bases in between. CDR1 is SGHAT and CDR2 is FQDESV in the germline V gene (reference sequence). The CDR3 totals 15 residues. The CDR3 protein is CASSQGAGEYNEQFF. The CDR3, as DNA: TGTGCCAGCAGTCAGGGAGCCGGGGAATACAATGAGCAGTTCTTC.

CDR3 in DNA: TGCGCCAGCAGTGAGTCGGCGGGCAACGGGGAGCTGTTTTTT. This sequence encodes CASSESAGNGELFF. The gene calls are TRBV10-1 and TRBJ2-2; maybe TRBD2 (5 bases). This CDR3 comprises 14 residues. V was trimmed by 0 bases and J by 7 bases, leaving 9 bases between them. CDR1 is WNHNN, CDR2 SYGVQD, per germline (reference sequence).

This chain uses TRBV6-5 with TRBJ1-3, with 7 bases fitting TRBD1. The CDR3 totals 16 residues. Germline lookup yields CDR1 MNHEY and CDR2 SVGAGI. V lost 2 bases, J lost 4 bases, and 8 bases stayed unmatched. CDR3 in amino acids: CASSYAGGGFGNTIYF. CDR3 DNA sequence: TGTGCCAGCAGTTACGCAGGGGGGGGGTTCGGAAACACCATATATTTT.

The rearrangement links TRBV15 to TRBJ2-5; perhaps TRBD1 as D (6 bases). The V end was cut by 5 bases, the J end by 2 bases, with 9 bases between. In germline, CDR1 is LNHNV, CDR2 YYDKDF (reference sequence). The CDR3 loop spans 13 amino acids. The CDR3 spells CATSHREQETQYF. CDR3 sequence (DNA): TGTGCCACCAGCCACAGGGAGCAAGAGACCCAGTACTTC. The full variable domain, completed using reference TRBV15 and TRBJ2-5, is DAMVIQNPRYQVTQFGKPVTLSCSQTLNHNVMYWYQQKSSQAPKLLFHYYDKDFNNEADTPDNFQSRRPNTSFCFLDIRSPGLGDTAMYLCATSHREQETQYFGPGTRLLVL.

This clone came up once. The chain combines TRBV28 with TRBJ2-7; a weak D match, TRBD1 (5 bases). Trimming removed 10 bases at V and 0 bases at J, with 16 bases between. The CDR3 runs 14 residues. Germline values: CDR1 MDHEN, CDR2 SYDVKM. DNA for the CDR3: TGTGCCACCGAAGGGGTTCTCAGCTCCTACGAGCAGTACTTC. Protein sequence: CATEGVLSSYEQYF.

This clone appeared a few times. J is TRBJ2-7 and V is TRBV7-9; maybe TRBD1 (6 bases). The CDR3 is 15 residues long. The germline gives CDR1 SEHNR, CDR2 FQNEAQ (reference sequence). V lost 2 bases and J 7 bases, leaving 18 bases between the germline ends. CDR3 protein: CASSLSGQLGREQYF. In nucleotides, the CDR3 is TGTGCCAGCAGCTTATCGGGACAATTGGGTCGGGAGCAGTACTTC.

V gene TRBV25-1 combines with J gene TRBJ1-3, with 7 bases that match TRBD1. Germline values: CDR1 MGHDK, CDR2 SYGVNS. V trimming: 3 bases; J trimming: 2 bases; junction bases outside the gene matches: 4. The CDR3 is 15 residues long. CDR3 loop: CASSDWQGAGNTIYF. The CDR3 bases are TGTGCCAGCAGTGATTGGCAGGGGGCTGGAAACACCATATATTTT.

This clone came up a few times. The V call is TRBV2, the J call TRBJ1-1; D is possibly TRBD1 (5 bases). V lost 3 bases and J 3 bases, leaving 8 bases between the germline ends. The germline V gene has CDR1 SNHLY and CDR2 FYNNEI. The CDR3 is 13 amino acids. Here the CDR3 reads CASSDGGDTEAFF. The CDR3 nucleotides read TGTGCCAGCAGTGATGGGGGGGACACTGAAGCTTTCTTT.

The chain employs TRBV27 and TRBJ1-2, with 7 positions matching TRBD1. The CDR3 length is 16 residues. CDR1 and CDR2 from the germline V gene are MNHEY and SMNVEV (reference sequence). V was clipped by 5 bases and J by 8 bases; unmatched bases: 17. CDR3 residues: CASSRRGRVVAEGYTF. The CDR3 nucleotides are TGTGCCAGCAGTCGGAGGGGGCGAGTAGTAGCGGAGGGCTACACCTTC.

The V and J genes are TRBV9 and TRBJ2-3, with TRBD1 matching 7 bases. The CDR3 is 16 residues long. Germline trimming cut 4 bases from V and 2 bases from J; bases unmatched to any gene: 10. The germline gives CDR1 SGDLS, CDR2 YYNGEE. The CDR3 region is CASSQTDRVVTDTQYF. For the CDR3, the DNA is TGTGCCAGCAGCCAGACCGACAGGGTAGTCACAGATACGCAGTATTTT.

This clone has only a few counts. The V and J genes are TRBV15 and TRBJ1-5, with 7 bases that match TRBD1. CDR1 is LNHNV, CDR2 YYDKDF, per germline (reference sequence). The trim removed 3 bases at V and 3 bases at J, leaving 2 bases unmatched. CDR3 size: 14 residues. The CDR3 reads CATSRTGNNQPQHF. CDR3 nucleotide sequence: TGTGCCACCAGCAGGACAGGGAACAATCAGCCCCAGCATTTT.

The chain is built from TRBV6-4 and TRBJ2-7, with D possibly being TRBD1 (6 bases). Germline V gives CDR1 MRHNA, CDR2 SNTAGT. The V end was cut by 5 bases, the J end by 3 bases, with 14 bases between. The CDR3 runs 14 residues. This CDR3 is CASSTQGSHYEQYF. The CDR3 nucleotides are TGTGCCAGCAGTACACAGGGATCCCACTACGAGCAGTACTTC.

This clone was seen more than once but under ten times. The J gene is TRBJ2-2, the V gene TRBV5-1; D remains unclear. V was clipped by 1 base and J by 9 bases, with 7 bases between them. The CDR3 covers 12 residues. Looked up from germline, CDR1 is SGHRS and CDR2 is YFSETQ. DNA for the CDR3: TGCGCCAGCAGCTTGACAGCCCGGGAGCTGTTTTTT. Translation: CASSLTARELFF.

DNA of the CDR3: TGTGCCAGCAGCCGAAAGGACAGGGAAACCTACGAGCAGTACTTC. This codes for CASSRKDRETYEQYF. This rearrangement joins TRBV5-6 to TRBJ2-7, with 8 positions matching TRBD1. CDR3 size: 15 residues. V dropped 4 bases and J dropped 2; count of bases not matched to a gene: 8. Per the germline V gene, CDR1 is SGHDT and CDR2 is YYEEEE. Using reference TRBV5-6 and TRBJ2-7 for the parts outside the CDR3, the full variable domain is DAGVTQSPTHLIKTRGQQVTLRCSPKSGHDTVSWYQQALGQGPQFIFQYYEEEERQRGNFPDRFSGHQFPNYSSELNVNALLLGDSALYLCASSRKDRETYEQYFGPGTRLTVT.

This chain uses TRBV5-4 with TRBJ2-2, with D unresolved. Germline V gives CDR1 SGHNT, CDR2 YYREEE (reference sequence). There are 14 residues in the CDR3. V was clipped by 2 bases and J by 2 bases, with 7 bases between them. The CDR3, as DNA: TGTGCCAGCAGCTTTTACACCAACACCGGGGAGCTGTTTTTT. This codes for CASSFYTNTGELFF.